The 20 T cell receptor beta chains below all came from one sample that was sequenced in a study of cytomegalovirus exposure and HLA in healthy donors. Primers for the PCR totalled 60 Vbeta and 13 Jbeta. The method was immunoSEQ multiplex PCR; TCRdb's version includes in-frame clones alone and lacks a portion of them. The profile shows about 160,000 clones, 77% of them singletons. The sample consisted of PBMCs. These receptors were taken from a woman aged 40-49 years in good health and CMV-seropositive.

The chain is built from TRBV19 and TRBJ1-1, with 7 bases identical to TRBD1. The length of the CDR3 is 14 residues. The germline gives CDR1 LNHDA, CDR2 SQIVND (reference sequence). Trimming took 5 bases from V and 10 from J; bases not matched to a gene: 13. As DNA, the CDR3 is TGTGCCAGTAGTGACAGGGTGGGGCCCTATGGAGCTTTCTTT. The encoded protein is CASSDRVGPYGAFF.

This clone has a handful of counts. V is TRBV28 and J is TRBJ1-1; D is unresolved. CDR1 and CDR2 from the germline V gene are MDHEN and SYDVKM. Trimming left V 8 bases short and J 7 bases short, with 11 bases between. The CDR3 spans 11 residues. Here the CDR3 reads CASGSTFEAFF. CDR3 DNA: TGTGCCAGCGGCTCAACGTTTGAAGCTTTCTTT. Using reference TRBV28 and TRBJ1-1 for the parts outside the CDR3, the full variable domain is DVKVTQSSRYLVKRTGEKVFLECVQDMDHENMFWYRQDPGLGLRLIYFSYDVKMKEKGDIPEGYSVSREKKERFSLILESASTNQTSMYLCASGSTFEAFFGQGTRLTVV.

This sequence joins TRBV6-5 and TRBJ2-5, with 9 bases aligning to TRBD1. Judging by the DNA end, TRBJ2-7 fits better; the J call may be wrong. Germline CDR1 and CDR2: MNHEY and SVGAGI. The CDR3 is made up of 16 amino acids. The CDR3 DNA reads as TGTGCCAGCAGTTATTCAACGGGACAGGGTTTCTACGAGCAGTACTTC. Translated: CASSYSTGQGFYEQYF.

DNA for the CDR3: TGTGCCAGCAGTCGTTCCCACTCCATGGGCAATCAGCCCCAGCATTTT. Protein product: CASSRSHSMGNQPQHF. The chain uses TRBV27 and TRBJ1-5; D is undetermined. The CDR3 consists of 16 residues. V lost 5 bases, J lost 2 bases, and 16 bases lay in between. CDR1 MNHEY and CDR2 SMNVEV come from the germline V gene (reference sequence).

The chain uses TRBV7-9 and TRBJ1-4; 9 positions agree with TRBD1. Germline CDR1 SEHNR, CDR2 FQNEAQ (reference sequence). Trimming cost V 4 bases and J 4 bases; bases outside gene matches: 4. CDR3 size: 15 residues. CDR3 in DNA: TGTGCCAGCAGCTCCGGGACAGGGATTAATGAAAAACTGTTTTTT. Encoded protein: CASSSGTGINEKLFF.

Regarding this clone: A junction boundary mismatches the germline segment, possibly from a read error. V and J are TRBV7-2 and TRBJ2-1; 11 bases fit TRBD2. CDR1 and CDR2 (germline): SGHTA, FQGNSA. This CDR3 spans 14 amino acids. The CDR3 DNA reads TGTGCCAGCAGCCTAGCGGGAGGCGACAATGAGCAGTTCTTC. It encodes CASSLAGGDNEQFF.

Only a few counts were recorded for this clone. V usage is TRBV27 and J usage is TRBJ2-1; tentatively, D is TRBD1 (6 bases). Germline V lookup: CDR1 MNHEY, CDR2 SMNVEV (reference sequence). The CDR3 has 15 amino acids. Trimming pared 6 bases from V and 7 bases from J, leaving 19 bases between. The CDR3 here is CASSPRDIQGNEQFF. For the CDR3, the DNA is TGTGCCAGCAGCCCCCGGGACATTCAAGGGAATGAGCAGTTCTTC.

The chain employs TRBV6-1 and TRBJ2-1; 13 bases agree with TRBD2. The CDR3 sequence is 14 residues long. The V and J ends lost 6 bases and 7 bases, in that order; junction bases with no gene match: 3. Germline loops: CDR1 MNHNS, CDR2 SASEGT. The CDR3 region is CASRGLAGVNEQFF. CDR3 bases: TGTGCCAGCAGAGGACTAGCGGGAGTAAATGAGCAGTTCTTC.

J is TRBJ1-5 and V is TRBV7-2, with unresolved D. V lost 1 base and J lost 3, with 7 bases in between. The CDR3 runs to 14 residues. The germline CDR1 and CDR2 sequences are SGHTA and FQGNSA. CDR3 DNA sequence: TGTGCCAGCAGCTTAGGTCTAACCAATCAGCCCCAGCATTTT. The encoded protein is CASSLGLTNQPQHF.

This chain uses TRBV30 with TRBJ1-6; TRBD1 agrees at 9 bases. Germline V CDR1 and CDR2: GTSNPN, SVGIG (reference sequence). The CDR3 spans 13 residues. The trim removed 5 bases at V and 7 bases at J, leaving 3 bases unmatched. The CDR3 spells CAWLGQGNSPLHF. CDR3 sequence (DNA): TGTGCCTGGCTGGGACAGGGCAATTCACCCCTCCACTTT.

V is TRBV5-1 and J is TRBJ2-3, with a possible D match to TRBD2 (5 bases). There are 11 residues in the CDR3. The V end was cut by 7 bases, the J end by 6 bases, with 9 bases between. The germline CDR1 and CDR2 sequences are SGHRS and YFSETQ. This CDR3 is CASGLEDTQYF. For the CDR3, the DNA is TGCGCCAGCGGACTGGAGGATACGCAGTATTTT.

This rearrangement joins TRBV19 to TRBJ1-1, with a possible D match to TRBD1 (5 bases). Germline V gives CDR1 LNHDA, CDR2 SQIVND (reference sequence). The CDR3 loop spans 11 amino acids. Trimming took 7 bases from V and 8 from J, leaving 11 bases between them. The CDR3 protein is CASIKDKEAFF. Here the CDR3 DNA reads TGTGCCAGTATAAAGGACAAGGAAGCTTTCTTT.

The chain recombines TRBV30 with TRBJ2-2; D uncertain. V was pared by 2 bases and J by 4 bases, with 14 bases between. Germline assignment: CDR1 GTSNPN and CDR2 SVGIG (reference sequence). This CDR3 comprises 15 residues. CDR3 DNA: TGTGCCTGGAGTATTGAGCTACTTCTCACCGGGGAGCTGTTTTTT. Translated: CAWSIELLLTGELFF.

This clone was observed once. The rearrangement joins TRBV30 to TRBJ2-1, with 7 bases that match TRBD2. The CDR3 is 18 amino acids. V dropped 0 bases and J dropped 0; count of bases not matched to a gene: 11. The germline V gene has CDR1 GTSNPN and CDR2 SVGIG (reference sequence). This CDR3 reads CAWSVRLVTSHSYNEQFF. As DNA, the CDR3 is TGTGCCTGGAGTGTTCGGTTAGTGACTAGCCACTCCTACAATGAGCAGTTCTTC.

The rearrangement links TRBV2 to TRBJ1-4; the D gene is possibly TRBD1 (5 bases). Trimming removed 7 bases at V and 4 bases at J, with 10 bases between. Germline-derived CDR1 and CDR2 are SNHLY and FYNNEI. CDR3 length: 13 residues. The DNA for the CDR3 is TGTGCCAGCACTTGGGACTTTAATGAAAAACTGTTTTTT. This sequence encodes CASTWDFNEKLFF.

The rearrangement uses TRBV9 and TRBJ2-1; 9 nucleotides agree with TRBD1. Germline loops: CDR1 SGDLS, CDR2 YYNGEE. Losses at the gene ends were 4 bases for V and 12 bases for J; bases not matched to a gene: 14. The CDR3 covers 15 residues. CDR3 nucleotide sequence: TGTGCCAGCAGCCAGGGGGACAGGGAAGGTTTGGGGCAGTTCTTC. Translated: CASSQGDREGLGQFF.

The chain combines TRBV5-6 with TRBJ1-6, with 8 bases fitting TRBD1. This CDR3 spans 19 amino acids. V lost 4 bases to trimming and J lost 4 bases; unmatched junction nucleotides: 16. Germline CDR1 SGHDT, CDR2 YYEEEE. CDR3 residues: CASSLGGTGSWGYNSPLHF. The CDR3 DNA follows: TGTGCCAGCAGCCTTGGCGGGACAGGATCCTGGGGATATAATTCACCCCTCCACTTT.

V usage is TRBV28 and J usage is TRBJ1-2, with 9 bases aligning to TRBD1. From germline, CDR1 is MDHEN and CDR2 SYDVKM. The CDR3 consists of 17 residues. V dropped 1 base and J dropped 1; count of bases not matched to a gene: 7. The CDR3 spells CASSLFPGQGGNYGYTF. The CDR3 coding sequence is TGTGCCAGCAGTTTATTCCCGGGACAGGGAGGTAACTATGGCTACACCTTC.

CDR3 protein: CASSAGQGYGYTF. The CDR3 region has the DNA TGTGCCAGCAGTGCGGGACAGGGCTATGGCTACACCTTC. The chain joins TRBV6-5 to TRBJ1-2, with TRBD1 matching 9 bases. This CDR3 is 13 amino acids long. Per the germline V gene, CDR1 is MNHEY and CDR2 is SVGAGI. J lost 4 bases, V lost 5 bases, and 2 bases had no gene match.

The chain is built from TRBV4-1 and TRBJ1-4; D not resolved. Per the germline V gene, CDR1 is MGHRA and CDR2 is YSYEKL. The CDR3 is 14 residues long. Between the trimmed V and J ends, which lost 1 base and 7 bases, there was a span of 10 bases. The CDR3 loop reads CASSQGRVGEKLFF. The CDR3 nucleotides read TGCGCCAGCAGCCAAGGGCGGGTTGGTGAAAAACTGTTTTTT.